This TCR beta chain appears in the sequencing data of a study of blood T cell repertoires in COVID-19. About the research overall: Specimens from acute and convalescent COVID-19 originated in the United States, Italy and Spain.

This clone came up a few times. Trimming left V 0 bases short and J 1 base short, with 13 bases between. The CDR3 totals 16 residues. In the study's own analysis: Amplification with reference gene primers provided the estimates of nucleated cell counts. Some clones are missing from TCRdb's copy, which holds only in-frame ones; the method was immunoSEQ multiplex PCR. V and J calls and clone size are given by that table; D and trimming were obtained from the DNA. The table lists around 70,000 clones, less than 80% of them singletons. Sequenced material: peripheral blood. The sequence was collected from a man aged 55 to 69 with active or convalescent COVID-19. The chain recombines TRBV5-3 with TRBJ1-1; possible D gene TRBD1, 6 bases. TRBV5-3 is assigned to the ORF class and has an uncertain function. CDR3 residues: CARSLVSGDTNTEAFF. The CDR3 nucleotides are TGTGCCAGAAGCTTGGTGTCAGGGGACACGAACACTGAAGCTTTCTTT.